These T cell receptor beta chains were read from a single sample in a study of blood T cell repertoires in COVID-19. TCRdb's copy holds only in-frame clones and misses some; the assay was immunoSEQ multiplex PCR. The data show roughly 200,000 clones, with 86% seen just once and 2.9% held by the top ten. What was sequenced was peripheral blood. These receptors all come from a woman under 40 with active or convalescent COVID-19. The CDR3 runs from the conserved cysteine through the conserved F or W. A D gene is named only where the DNA matches it firmly. Not every row has a clone size; where given, it reads once, few, many or a size class.

DNA,CDR3,size,D,V,J
TGTGCCAGCAGTCTATTTCTCGGCCAGGGTCCTGAAAAACTGTTTTTT,CASSLFLGQGPEKLFF,NA,NA,TRBV27,TRBJ1-4
TGTGCCACACCCCCCTTCCCTAAAGGGAACAGGGGCCGGTGGGGCTACACCTTC,CATPPFPKGNRGRWGYTF,NA,TRBD1,TRBV25-1,TRBJ1-2
TGTGCCAGCAGTTACCTTGGCGGCGAGCAGTACTTC,CASSYLGGEQYF,NA,NA,TRBV6-2/TRBV6-3,TRBJ2-7
TGTGCCAGTAGTCACACACAGGGGGCGAGCTCCTACGAGCAGTACTTC,CASSHTQGASSYEQYF,once,TRBD1,TRBV19,TRBJ2-7
TGTGCCAGCAGTGGGGAACGGGACAGCCGTTTGTATAGCAATCAGCCCCAGCATTTT,CASSGERDSRLYSNQPQHF,NA,TRBD1,TRBV6-1,TRBJ1-5
TGTGCCAGCAGTGACAGGGGGTTAGGGTCACAGCCCCAGCATTTT,CASSDRGLGSQPQHF,NA,TRBD1,TRBV27,TRBJ1-5
TGTGCCAGCAGTTACTCGCGGCGGGGTGGCTACACCTTC,CASSYSRRGGYTF,NA,NA,TRBV6-5,TRBJ1-2
TGTGCCAGCAGTTCCGCGACAGGGGGGCGACAGCCCCAGCATTTT,CASSSATGGRQPQHF,few,TRBD1,TRBV6-6,TRBJ1-5
TGTGCCAGCGGAACTAACACGGGACAGGTATATTTT,CASGTNTGQVYF,NA,TRBD1,TRBV7-9,TRBJ1-3
TGCGCCAGCAGCTCCGGTCGCTCTGGAAACACCATATATTTT,CASSSGRSGNTIYF,NA,NA,TRBV5-1,TRBJ1-3
TGCGCCAGCAGCCAAGTACTGGCGGGAGGGCCGGAATTCAATCACGAGCAGTACTTC,CASSQVLAGGPEFNHEQYF,NA,TRBD2,TRBV4-1,TRBJ2-7
TGTGCCAGCAGTTTTATGGGGGGGCAGTTCTTC,CASSFMGGQFF,NA,NA,TRBV12-3/TRBV12-4,TRBJ2-1
TGCGCCAGCAGTGATCATGACGGGGGCTACGAGCAGTACTTC,CASSDHDGGYEQYF,NA,NA,TRBV10-1,TRBJ2-7
TGTGCCAGCAGTTACTCGATCCAGCAGGGCTATGGCTACACCTTC,CASSYSIQQGYGYTF,NA,NA,TRBV6-6,TRBJ1-2
TGTGCCAGCAGCGCCCGATACAGGGCGGGCTACAATGAGCAGTTCTTC,CASSARYRAGYNEQFF,NA,NA,TRBV9,TRBJ2-1
TGTGCCAGCGGCACAGGTGGGGACTATGGCTACACCTTC,CASGTGGDYGYTF,NA,NA,TRBV6-5,TRBJ1-2
TGTGCCAGCAGCCCCCTACAGGGGCACTATGGCTACACCTTC,CASSPLQGHYGYTF,NA,TRBD1,TRBV7-9,TRBJ1-2
TGTGCCTGGGGTGGGGCAGGCAACTCTGGGGCCAACGTCCTGACTTTC,CAWGGAGNSGANVLTF,once,NA,TRBV30,TRBJ2-6
TGTGCCAGCAGCAAAGGGGGCAGGCTAGCGGGAGGGCCGAACACCGGGGAGCTGTTTTTT,CASSKGGRLAGGPNTGELFF,NA,NA,TRBV21-1,TRBJ2-2
TGTGCCAGCTCACTGACAGGGTCCACTGAAGCTTTCTTT,CASSLTGSTEAFF,NA,TRBD1,TRBV18,TRBJ1-1
TGTGCCATCAGTGAAGGGCAGGGGGCGAGTCAGCCCCAGCATTTT,CAISEGQGASQPQHF,NA,TRBD1,TRBV10-3,TRBJ1-5
TGTGCCAGTAGTATACCGGGACAGATCTATGGCTACACCTTC,CASSIPGQIYGYTF,NA,TRBD1,TRBV19,TRBJ1-2
TGTGCCAGCAGTGGAGGGACAGGGCTCCAGCCCCAGCATTTT,CASSGGTGLQPQHF,NA,TRBD1,TRBV2,TRBJ1-5
TGTGCCAGCAGCTTAGGGGCAGGGCCGCATGGCTACACCTTC,CASSLGAGPHGYTF,NA,NA,TRBV7-9,TRBJ1-2